This entry lists 14 T cell receptor beta chains sequenced from one sample in a study of blood T cell repertoires in COVID-19. The method was immunoSEQ multiplex PCR; TCRdb's version includes in-frame clones alone and lacks a portion of them. This sample yields 250,000 to 350,000 clones, of which 86% are seen a single time; approximately 3% belongs to the top ten. The sequenced sample consisted of peripheral blood. Receptors were obtained from a woman in her 30s with active or convalescent COVID-19.

The chain couples TRBV5-1 to TRBJ2-1; the match to TRBD2 covers 8 bases. The CDR3 extends over 17 amino acids. The junction had 10 bases not matched to a gene; V was cut back by 0 bases and J by 5 bases. Germline assignment: CDR1 SGHRS and CDR2 YFSETQ. CDR3: CASSLDRLAGTNNEQFF. CDR3 DNA: TGCGCCAGCAGCTTGGATCGGCTAGCGGGTACCAACAATGAGCAGTTCTTC.

This clone is a singleton in its sample. The chain couples TRBV5-1 to TRBJ1-2, with TRBD1 matching 9 bases. The CDR3 extends over 20 amino acids. V lost 0 bases to trimming and J lost 2 bases; unmatched junction nucleotides: 17. Germline V gene lookup returns CDR1 SGHRS and CDR2 YFSETQ. CDR3 protein: CASSLDGFGTGWVGNYGYTF. CDR3 in DNA: TGCGCCAGCAGCTTGGACGGGTTCGGGACAGGGTGGGTCGGGAACTATGGCTACACCTTC. Complete variable domain (other parts from reference TRBV5-1 and TRBJ1-2): KAGVTQTPRYLIKTRGQQVTLSCSPISGHRSVSWYQQTPGQGLQFLFEYFSETQRNKGNFPGRFSGRQFSNSRSEMNVSTLELGDSALYLCASSLDGFGTGWVGNYGYTFGSGTRLTVV.

The chain couples TRBV3-1 (or the pseudogene TRBV3-2) to TRBJ2-3; 10 nucleotides agree with TRBD2. The CDR3 consists of 16 residues. Germline V lookup: CDR1 LGHDT, CDR2 YNNKEL (reference sequence). V was pared by 1 base and J by 8 bases, with 9 bases of the junction left unmatched. CDR3 nucleotides: TGTGCCAGCAGCCAAGGTCTGAGCGGGGGGGCTGGTACGCAGTATTTT. Translation gives CASSQGLSGGAGTQYF.

V is TRBV6-5 and J is TRBJ2-7; 9 bases line up with TRBD2. Germline CDR1 and CDR2: MNHEY and SVGAGI. The CDR3 covers 13 residues. The V and J ends lost 10 bases and 5 bases, in that order; junction bases with no gene match: 9. The chain's CDR3 is CATRVAGGDEQYF. The CDR3 nucleotides are TGTGCCACCCGAGTCGCGGGGGGGGACGAGCAGTACTTC.

The genes are TRBV6-2 or TRBV6-3 and TRBJ1-4, with 7 bases fitting TRBD1. CDR1 MNHEY and CDR2 SVGEGT come from the germline V gene. Unmatched junction bases numbered 1, after V lost 5 bases and J lost 1 base. The CDR3 contains 14 residues. The CDR3 sequence is CASSRQGTNEKLFF. In DNA form, the CDR3 reads TGTGCCAGCAGTCGACAGGGAACTAATGAAAAACTGTTTTTT.

This clone came up once. The chain has TRBV9 and TRBJ2-3; D not certain. The CDR3 loop spans 13 amino acids. CDR1 is SGDLS and CDR2 is YYNGEE in the germline V gene. Trimming stripped 1 base from V and 6 bases from J, with 9 bases between. CDR3 sequence (DNA): TGTGCCAGCAGCGTATCCGCCGGGGATACGCAGTATTTT. Translation gives CASSVSAGDTQYF.

This clone occurred once. V and J are TRBV7-9 and TRBJ2-3; perhaps TRBD1 as D (6 bases). Trimming cost V 6 bases and J 10 bases, with 23 bases left between them. CDR1 and CDR2 (germline): SEHNR, FQNEAQ (reference sequence). The CDR3 totals 15 residues. The CDR3 nucleotides are TGTGCCAGCAGGTTGGTGTACAGGGATGGCACTCCGCAGTATTTT. Translated: CASRLVYRDGTPQYF.

In its sample, this clone was seen once. The J gene is TRBJ1-6, the V gene TRBV19; D possibly corresponds to TRBD1 (6 bases). V lost 5 bases and J lost 3, with 8 bases in between. Looked up from germline, CDR1 is LNHDA and CDR2 is SQIVND (reference sequence). The CDR3 loop spans 14 amino acids. CDR3 in amino acids: CASSSTGYNSPLHF. The CDR3 coding sequence is TGTGCCAGTAGTTCGACAGGCTATAATTCACCCCTCCACTTT. The variable domain in full, completed from reference TRBV19 and TRBJ1-6, reads DGGITQSPKYLFRKEGQNVTLSCEQNLNHDAMYWYRQDPGQGLRLIYYSQIVNDFQKGDIAEGYSVSREKKESFPLTVTSAQKNPTAFYLCASSSTGYNSPLHFGNGTRLTVT.

This rearrangement joins TRBV6-5 to TRBJ1-5, with D possibly TRBD1 on 6 matching bases. Germline V lookup: CDR1 MNHEY, CDR2 SVGAGI. This CDR3 contains 15 residues. V was clipped by 6 bases and J by 0 bases, with 12 bases between them. As DNA, the CDR3 is TGTGCCAGCAGACTACAGGGTCATAGCAATCAGCCCCAGCATTTT. It specifies CASRLQGHSNQPQHF.

The chain carries TRBV6-5 and TRBJ1-6; perhaps TRBD1 as D (5 bases). The CDR3 runs 15 residues. The germline V gene has CDR1 MNHEY and CDR2 SVGAGI. Trimming stripped 6 bases from V and 7 bases from J, with 16 bases between. CDR3 DNA sequence: TGTGCCAGCAGGCGGGAGCCGGCAGGGAATTCACCCCTCCACTTT. It is translated as CASRREPAGNSPLHF.

The J gene is TRBJ2-5, the V gene TRBV9; 9 bases are shared with TRBD2. Germline V lookup: CDR1 SGDLS, CDR2 YYNGEE. J lost 3 bases, V lost 6 bases, and 9 bases had no gene match. The CDR3 has 15 residues. In DNA, the CDR3 is TGTGCCAGCAACCCCGGCGGGGGGGCAGAAGAGACCCAGTACTTC. Translating it yields CASNPGGGAEETQYF.

V gene TRBV11-2 combines with J gene TRBJ1-1; D gene ambiguous. Germline V lookup: CDR1 SGHAT, CDR2 FQNNGV. V was trimmed by 3 bases and J by 0 bases, leaving 8 bases between them. The CDR3 has 14 residues. In DNA, the CDR3 is TGTGCCAGCAGCTTGGCCGGGGTGAACACTGAAGCTTTCTTT. It codes for CASSLAGVNTEAFF.

This chain links TRBV14 with TRBJ2-3; tentative D call: TRBD2 (5 bases). V was cut by 5 bases and J by 4 bases, with 13 bases left in between. Germline V lookup: CDR1 SGHDN, CDR2 FVKESK. The CDR3 runs 14 residues. The CDR3 loop is CASSASYGADTQYF. As DNA, the CDR3 is TGTGCCAGCAGCGCCTCCTACGGGGCAGATACGCAGTATTTT. The full variable domain, completed using reference TRBV14 and TRBJ2-3, is EAGVTQFPSHSVIEKGQTVTLRCDPISGHDNLYWYRRVMGKEIKFLLHFVKESKQDESGMPNNRFLAERTGGTYSTLKVQPAELEDSGVYFCASSASYGADTQYFGPGTRLTVL.

This chain joins TRBV28 and TRBJ2-7, with D maybe TRBD2 (7 bases). CDR3 length equals 17 residues. The V end was cut by 7 bases, the J end by 2 bases, with 24 bases between. CDR1 and CDR2 from the germline V gene are MDHEN and SYDVKM. CDR3 nucleotide sequence: TGTGCCAGCACGACGGGGGTCTTACGGGGGGCGACCTACGAGCAGTACTTC. Residues: CASTTGVLRGATYEQYF.